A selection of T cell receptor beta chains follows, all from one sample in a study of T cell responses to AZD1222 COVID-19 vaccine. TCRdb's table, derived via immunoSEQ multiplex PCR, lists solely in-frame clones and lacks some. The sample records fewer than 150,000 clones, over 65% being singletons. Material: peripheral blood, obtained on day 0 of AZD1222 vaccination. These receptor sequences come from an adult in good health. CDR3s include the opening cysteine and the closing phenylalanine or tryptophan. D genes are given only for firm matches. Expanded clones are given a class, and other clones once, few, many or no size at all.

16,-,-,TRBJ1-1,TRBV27,CASSLSPVYLNTEAFF,TGTGCCAGCAGTTTATCTCCAGTTTACTTGAACACTGAAGCTTTCTTT
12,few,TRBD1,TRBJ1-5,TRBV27,CASSPQGAPQHF,TGTGCCAGCAGCCCTCAGGGGGCTCCCCAGCATTTT
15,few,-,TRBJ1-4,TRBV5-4,CASSRGQTTNEKLFF,TGTGCCAGCAGCCGAGGACAGACAACTAATGAAAAACTGTTTTTT
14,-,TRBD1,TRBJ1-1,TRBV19,CASSAAPGQDEAFF,TGTGCCAGTAGTGCCGCCCCGGGACAGGATGAAGCTTTCTTT
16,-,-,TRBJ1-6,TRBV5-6,CASSLRRDPYNSPLHF,TGTGCCAGCAGCTTGAGAAGGGACCCCTATAATTCACCCCTCCACTTT
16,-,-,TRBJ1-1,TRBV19,CASSIGGGTVNTEAFF,TGTGCCAGTAGTATAGGGGGGGGCACCGTGAACACTGAAGCTTTCTTT
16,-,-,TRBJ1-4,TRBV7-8,CASSLVEGTLNEKLFF,TGTGCCAGCAGCTTAGTAGAAGGGACCCTAAATGAAAAACTGTTTTTT
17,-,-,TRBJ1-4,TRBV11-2,CASSLIRNRQANEKLFF,TGTGCCAGCAGCTTAATTAGAAATAGGCAGGCTAATGAAAAACTGTTTTTT
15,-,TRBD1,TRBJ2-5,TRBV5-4,CASSGQGAGSETQYF,TGTGCCAGCAGCGGACAGGGGGCAGGGTCGGAGACCCAGTACTTC
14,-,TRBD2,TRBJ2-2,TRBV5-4,CANSRGMNTGELFF,TGTGCCAACTCGCGGGGGATGAACACCGGGGAGCTGTTTTTT
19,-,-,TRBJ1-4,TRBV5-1,CASSLAVGGQDTTNEKLFF,TGCGCCAGCAGCTTGGCGGTCGGGGGGCAGGACACAACTAATGAAAAACTGTTTTTT
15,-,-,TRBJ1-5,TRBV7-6,CASSLEAGRNQPQHF,TGTGCCAGCAGCTTAGAGGCGGGACGCAATCAGCCCCAGCATTTT
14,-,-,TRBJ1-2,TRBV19,CASTPQGRWYGYTF,TGTGCCAGTACCCCTCAGGGGCGGTGGTATGGCTACACCTTC
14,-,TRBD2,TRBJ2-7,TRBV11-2,CASSSPRGGSEQYF,TGTGCCAGCAGCTCTCCCCGGGGAGGGAGCGAGCAGTACTTC
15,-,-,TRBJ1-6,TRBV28,CASRATATYNSPLHF,TGTGCCAGCAGAGCGACAGCGACCTATAATTCACCCCTCCACTTT
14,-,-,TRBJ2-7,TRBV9,CASSAGPSSYEQYF,TGTGCCAGCAGCGCAGGGCCCAGCTCCTACGAGCAGTACTTC
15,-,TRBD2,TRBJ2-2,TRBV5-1,CASSSLAGLAGELFF,TGCGCCAGCAGCTCCTTAGCGGGGCTCGCCGGGGAGCTGTTTTTT
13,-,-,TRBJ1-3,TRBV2,CASSRGSGNTIYF,TGTGCCAGCAGTCGAGGCTCTGGAAACACCATATATTTT
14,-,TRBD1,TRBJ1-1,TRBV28,CASNPAGGDTEAFF,TGTGCCAGCAATCCGGCAGGGGGAGACACTGAAGCTTTCTTT
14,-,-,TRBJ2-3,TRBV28,CASSWTPSTDTQYF,TGTGCCAGCAGTTGGACGCCCTCCACAGATACGCAGTATTTT
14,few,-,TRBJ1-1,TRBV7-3,CASSLMAGNTEAFF,TGTGCCAGCAGCTTAATGGCGGGAAACACTGAAGCTTTCTTT
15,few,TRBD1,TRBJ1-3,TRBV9,CASSVEGAYGNTIYF,TGTGCCAGCAGCGTAGAGGGGGCCTATGGAAACACCATATATTTT
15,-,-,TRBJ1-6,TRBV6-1,CASSEGSSYNSPLHF,TGTGCCAGCAGTGAAGGGAGCTCCTATAATTCACCCCTCCACTTT
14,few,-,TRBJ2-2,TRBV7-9,CASSLMQGTGELFF,TGTGCCAGCAGCTTAATGCAGGGCACCGGGGAGCTGTTTTTT
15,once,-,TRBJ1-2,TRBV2,CASSERTVESYGYTF,TGTGCCAGCAGTGAGAGGACAGTGGAGAGCTATGGCTACACCTTC
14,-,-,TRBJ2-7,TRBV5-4,CASSLEGFPYEQYF,TGTGCCAGCAGCTTGGAAGGTTTTCCCTACGAGCAGTACTTC
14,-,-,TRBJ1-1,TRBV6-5,CASRSQGLNTEAFF,TGTGCCAGCAGAAGTCAGGGATTGAACACTGAAGCTTTCTTT
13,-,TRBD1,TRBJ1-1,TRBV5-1,CASTHPGGAEAFF,TGCGCCAGCACACACCCAGGGGGCGCTGAAGCTTTCTTT
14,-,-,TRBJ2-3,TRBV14,CASSRIQGRDTQYF,TGTGCCAGCAGCCGAATCCAGGGGAGAGATACGCAGTATTTT
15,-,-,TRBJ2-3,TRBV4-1,CASSQDPPGVDTQYF,TGCGCCAGCAGCCAAGACCCGCCTGGGGTAGATACGCAGTATTTT
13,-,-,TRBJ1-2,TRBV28,CASRLGTDYGYTF,TGTGCCAGCAGACTCGGTACGGACTATGGCTACACCTTC
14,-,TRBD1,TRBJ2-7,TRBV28,CASSPTGSSYEQYF,TGTGCCAGCAGTCCGACAGGGAGCTCCTACGAGCAGTACTTC
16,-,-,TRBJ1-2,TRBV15,CATSRDLTGGHYGYTF,TGTGCCACCAGCAGAGATCTTACCGGGGGACACTATGGCTACACCTTC
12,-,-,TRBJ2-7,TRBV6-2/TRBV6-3,CASSHRAYEQYF,TGTGCCAGCAGCCACAGGGCCTACGAGCAGTACTTC
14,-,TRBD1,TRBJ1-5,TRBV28,CASSGRQGGQPQHF,TGTGCCAGCAGTGGGCGACAGGGCGGACAGCCCCAGCATTTT
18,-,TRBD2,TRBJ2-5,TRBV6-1,CASSEAGLAGGYQETQYF,TGTGCCAGCAGTGAAGCGGGACTAGCGGGGGGGTACCAAGAGACCCAGTACTTC
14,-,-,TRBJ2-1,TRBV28,CASSPEGSYNEQFF,TGTGCCAGCAGTCCCGAGGGCTCCTACAATGAGCAGTTCTTC
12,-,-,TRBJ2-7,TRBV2,CASSQSSYEQYF,TGTGCCAGCAGCCAATCGTCCTACGAGCAGTACTTC
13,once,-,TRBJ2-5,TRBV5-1,CASSLGFPETQYF,TGCGCCAGCAGCTTGGGCTTCCCAGAGACCCAGTACTTC